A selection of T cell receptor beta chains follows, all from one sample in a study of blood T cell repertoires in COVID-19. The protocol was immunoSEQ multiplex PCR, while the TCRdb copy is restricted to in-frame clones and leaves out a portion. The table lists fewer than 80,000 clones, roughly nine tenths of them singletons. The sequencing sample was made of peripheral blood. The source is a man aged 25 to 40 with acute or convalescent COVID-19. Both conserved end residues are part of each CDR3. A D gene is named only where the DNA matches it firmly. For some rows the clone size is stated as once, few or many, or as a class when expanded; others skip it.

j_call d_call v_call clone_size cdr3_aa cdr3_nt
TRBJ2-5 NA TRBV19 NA CASSTGDNQETQYF TGTGCCAGTAGTACCGGGGACAACCAAGAGACCCAGTACTTC
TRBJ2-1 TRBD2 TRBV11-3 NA CAGLTGTSVNEQFF TGTGCCGGATTGACCGGGACTAGCGTCAATGAGCAGTTCTTC
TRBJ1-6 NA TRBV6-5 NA CASSYEIRDSPLHF TGTGCCAGCAGTTACGAGATTCGGGATTCACCCCTCCACTTT
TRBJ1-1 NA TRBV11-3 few CASSPSGGTSEAFF TGTGCCAGCAGCCCCTCCGGGGGGACATCTGAAGCTTTCTTT
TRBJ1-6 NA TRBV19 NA CASSAGEWGSPLHF TGTGCCAGTAGCGCAGGGGAGTGGGGATCACCCCTCCACTTT
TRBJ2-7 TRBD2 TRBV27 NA CASSPTLATSSYEQYF TGTGCCAGCAGTCCCACACTAGCGACGAGCTCCTACGAGCAGTACTTC
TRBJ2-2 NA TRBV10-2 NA CASSRRDTGELFF TGCGCCAGCTCTCGGCGGGACACCGGGGAGCTGTTTTTT
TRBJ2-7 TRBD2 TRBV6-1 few CASSEGTSGKGQQYF TGTGCCAGCAGCGAAGGGACTAGCGGAAAGGGACAGCAGTACTTC
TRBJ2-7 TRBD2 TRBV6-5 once CASRGLAELSYEQYF TGTGCCAGCAGAGGACTAGCGGAACTATCCTACGAGCAGTACTTC
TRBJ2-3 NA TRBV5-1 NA CASSEGSGTDTQYF TGCGCCAGCAGCGAGGGATCTGGCACAGATACGCAGTATTTT
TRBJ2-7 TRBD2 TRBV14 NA CASSPRGLAGFYEQYF TGTGCCAGCAGCCCGCGGGGACTAGCGGGATTTTACGAGCAGTACTTC
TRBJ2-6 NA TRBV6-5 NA CATRPGSGANVLTF TGTGCCACCAGACCCGGCTCTGGGGCCAACGTCCTGACTTTC
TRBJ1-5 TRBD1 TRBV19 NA CASSIFGQGGQPQHF TGTGCCAGTAGTATTTTCGGACAGGGGGGTCAGCCCCAGCATTTT
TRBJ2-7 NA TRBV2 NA CASNQVVEQYF TGTGCCAGCAATCAGGTTGTCGAGCAGTACTTC
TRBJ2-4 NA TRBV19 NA CARDRRVQYF TGTGCCAGGGACAGGAGGGTTCAGTACTTC
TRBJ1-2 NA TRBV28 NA CASSLTDSLNYGYTF TGTGCCAGCAGCCTCACCGACTCTCTTAACTATGGCTACACCTTC
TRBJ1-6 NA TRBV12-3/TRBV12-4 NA CASSLSSRVLHF TGTGCCAGCAGTTTAAGCTCTCGGGTTCTCCACTTT
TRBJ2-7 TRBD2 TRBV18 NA CASLGTGGSYEQYF TGTGCCAGCCTTGGGACGGGGGGATCCTACGAGCAGTACTTC
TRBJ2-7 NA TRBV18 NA CASSPLGQSSYEQYF TGTGCCAGCTCACCACTGGGACAAAGCTCCTACGAGCAGTACTTC
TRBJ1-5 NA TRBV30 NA CAWSGGNQPQHF TGTGCCTGGAGCGGCGGGAATCAGCCCCAGCATTTT
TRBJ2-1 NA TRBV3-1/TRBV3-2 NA CASSQVNTNNEQFF TGTGCCAGCAGCCAAGTAAACACTAACAATGAGCAGTTCTTC
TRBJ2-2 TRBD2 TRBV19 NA CASRGSGRSSGELFF TGTGCCAGTAGGGGTAGCGGGAGGTCTTCCGGGGAGCTGTTTTTT
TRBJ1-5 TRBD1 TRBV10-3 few CAISDLGQGNQPQHF TGTGCCATCAGTGACCTTGGACAGGGCAATCAGCCCCAGCATTTT
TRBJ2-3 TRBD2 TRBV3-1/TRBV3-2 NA CASSQDPLAGVFATQYF TGTGCCAGCAGCCAAGATCCACTAGCGGGAGTCTTTGCTACGCAGTATTTT
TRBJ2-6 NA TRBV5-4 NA CASSRSSGANVLTF TGTGCCAGCAGCCGGTCTTCCGGGGCCAACGTCCTGACTTTC
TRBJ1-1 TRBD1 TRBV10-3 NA CAISKDRGTEAFF TGTGCCATCAGCAAGGACAGGGGCACTGAAGCTTTCTTT
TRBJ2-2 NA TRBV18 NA CASSPLGTGELFF TGTGCCAGCTCACCACTCGGGACCGGGGAGCTGTTTTTT
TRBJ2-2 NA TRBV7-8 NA CASSLWDSSTGELFF TGTGCCAGCAGCTTATGGGACTCAAGCACCGGGGAGCTGTTTTTT
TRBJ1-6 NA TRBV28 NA CASSLPGHLNDSPLHF TGTGCCAGCAGTCTCCCGGGACACCTAAACGATTCACCCCTCCACTTT
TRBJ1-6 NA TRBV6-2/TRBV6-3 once CASSSAKAQGSSYNSPLHF TGTGCCAGCAGTTCCGCCAAGGCCCAGGGGAGCTCCTATAATTCACCCCTCCACTTT
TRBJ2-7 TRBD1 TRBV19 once CASSEDRDHEQYF TGTGCCAGTAGTGAGGACAGGGACCACGAGCAGTACTTC
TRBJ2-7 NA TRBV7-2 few CASSRDRWSSYEQYF TGTGCCAGCAGCAGAGACAGGTGGAGCTCCTACGAGCAGTACTTC
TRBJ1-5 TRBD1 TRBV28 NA CASSRQGGNQPQHF TGTGCCAGCAGCAGACAGGGGGGGAATCAGCCCCAGCATTTT
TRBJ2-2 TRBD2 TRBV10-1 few CASSETSLAGVTGELFF TGCGCCAGCAGTGAGACCTCCCTAGCGGGAGTCACCGGGGAGCTGTTTTTT
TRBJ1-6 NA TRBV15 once CATSRGGRLHSPLHF TGTGCCACCAGCAGAGGCGGCAGATTGCACTCACCCCTCCACTTT
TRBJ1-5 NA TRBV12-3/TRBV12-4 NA CASSSSGIGPQHF TGTGCCAGCAGTTCCTCAGGGATTGGGCCCCAGCATTTT
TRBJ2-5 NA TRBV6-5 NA CASRRSPQETQYF TGTGCCAGCAGGAGAAGCCCTCAAGAGACCCAGTACTTC
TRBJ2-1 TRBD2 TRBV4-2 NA CASSQWTSGTDNEQFF TGTGCCAGCAGCCAATGGACTAGCGGGACGGACAATGAGCAGTTCTTC
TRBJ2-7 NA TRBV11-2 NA CASSLASPVGYEQYF TGTGCCAGCAGCTTAGCCTCCCCGGTTGGCTACGAGCAGTACTTC
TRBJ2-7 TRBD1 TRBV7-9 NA CASSSGTGDHYEQYF TGTGCCAGCAGCTCCGGGACAGGGGACCACTACGAGCAGTACTTC
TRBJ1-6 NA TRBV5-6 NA CASSRRSGMSPLHF TGTGCCAGCAGCCGTCGTTCAGGGATGTCACCCCTCCACTTT
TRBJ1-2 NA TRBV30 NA CAWYGTPLYGYTF TGTGCCTGGTACGGGACACCCCTCTATGGCTACACCTTC